A selection of T cell receptor beta chains follows, all from one sample in a study of T cell changes during pregnancy in multiple sclerosis. Profiled with immunoSEQ multiplex PCR; TCRdb holds only in-frame clones, not every one. Here the sample spans approximately 85,000 clones, 85% to 95% being singletons. This sample comprised peripheral blood, obtained in the third trimester of pregnancy. These TCRs come from a female donor with multiple sclerosis, enrolled in a pregnancy study. The conserved cysteine and the conserved F or W are not part of the CDR3 here.

j_gene | v_gene | CDR3aa
TRBJ2-1 | TRBV19 | ASLTGGNNNEQF
TRBJ2-1 | TRBV4-1 | ASSQGTVAYNEQF
TRBJ1-6 | TRBV7-9 | ASSLVVPPLH
TRBJ2-1 | TRBV6-5 | ASSYFAGGKNEQF
TRBJ2-7 | TRBV7-8 | ASTITEHEQY
TRBJ1-6 | TRBV6-5 | ATSRTGISPLH
TRBJ2-5 | TRBV18 | ASSPSGAGETQY
TRBJ1-2 | TRBV23-1 | ASSQPYGYT
TRBJ1-1 | TRBV11-2 | ASSLGARRPLNTEAF
TRBJ2-2 | TRBV7-3 | ASSSSGGKNTGELF
TRBJ2-1 | TRBV7-9 | ASSPPLDKTPYNEQF
TRBJ2-1 | TRBV5-1 | ASSLGLSNEQF
TRBJ2-1 | TRBV5-1 | ASSLLPASGGIDEQF